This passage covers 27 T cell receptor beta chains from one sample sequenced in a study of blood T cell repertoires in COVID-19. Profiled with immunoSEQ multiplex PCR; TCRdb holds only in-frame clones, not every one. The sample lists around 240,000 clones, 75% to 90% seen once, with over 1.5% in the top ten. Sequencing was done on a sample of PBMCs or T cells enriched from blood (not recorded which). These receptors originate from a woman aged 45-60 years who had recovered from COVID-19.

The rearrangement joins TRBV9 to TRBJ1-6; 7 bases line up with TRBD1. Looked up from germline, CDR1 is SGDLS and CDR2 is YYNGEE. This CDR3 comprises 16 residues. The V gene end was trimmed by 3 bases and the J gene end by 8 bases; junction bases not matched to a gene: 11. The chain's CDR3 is CASSDSTDRSYSPLHF. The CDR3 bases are TGTGCCAGCAGCGACTCGACGGACAGGAGTTATTCACCCCTCCACTTT.

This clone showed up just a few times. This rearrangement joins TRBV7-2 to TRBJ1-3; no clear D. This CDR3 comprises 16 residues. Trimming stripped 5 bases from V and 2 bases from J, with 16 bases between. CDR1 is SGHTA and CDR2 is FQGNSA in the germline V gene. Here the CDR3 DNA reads TGTGCCAGCAGCCAGAGGGCCAATTACGCTGGAAACACCATATATTTT. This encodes CASSQRANYAGNTIYF.

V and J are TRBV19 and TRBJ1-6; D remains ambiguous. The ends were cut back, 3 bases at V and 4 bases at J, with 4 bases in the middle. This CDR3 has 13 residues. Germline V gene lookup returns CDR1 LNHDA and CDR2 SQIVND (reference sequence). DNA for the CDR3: TGTGCCAGTAGTATCGGTTATAATTCACCCCTCCACTTT. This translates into CASSIGYNSPLHF.

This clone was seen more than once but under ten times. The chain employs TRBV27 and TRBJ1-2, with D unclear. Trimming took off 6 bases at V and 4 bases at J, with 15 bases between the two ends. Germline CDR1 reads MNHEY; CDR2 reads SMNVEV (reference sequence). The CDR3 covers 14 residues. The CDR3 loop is CASSSRSELYGYTF. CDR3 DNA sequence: TGTGCCAGCAGCAGCAGGTCCGAACTCTATGGCTACACCTTC.

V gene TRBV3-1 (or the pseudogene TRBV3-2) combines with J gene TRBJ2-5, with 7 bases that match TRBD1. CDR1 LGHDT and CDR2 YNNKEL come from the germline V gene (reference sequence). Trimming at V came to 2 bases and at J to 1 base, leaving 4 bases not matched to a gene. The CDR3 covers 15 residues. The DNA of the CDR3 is TGTGCCAGCAGCCAATCTGGGACAGCCCAAGAGACCCAGTACTTC. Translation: CASSQSGTAQETQYF.

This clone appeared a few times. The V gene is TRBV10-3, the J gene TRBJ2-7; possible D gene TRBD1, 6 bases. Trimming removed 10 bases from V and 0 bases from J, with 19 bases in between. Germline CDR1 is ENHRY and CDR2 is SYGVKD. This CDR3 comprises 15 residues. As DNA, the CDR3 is TGTGCCAGCGATGAGGGGACAAGGAGCTCCTACGAGCAGTACTTC. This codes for CASDEGTRSSYEQYF.

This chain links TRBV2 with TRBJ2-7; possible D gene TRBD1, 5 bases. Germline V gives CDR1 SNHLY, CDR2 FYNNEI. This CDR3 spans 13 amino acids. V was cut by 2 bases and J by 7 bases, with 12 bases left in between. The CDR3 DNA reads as TGTGCCAGCAGTGAACAGGGTTCCGGGGAGCAGTACTTC. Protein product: CASSEQGSGEQYF.

CDR3 in DNA: TGCGCCAGCAGCCAAGTCGGGGGGTATCAGCCCCAGCATTTT. The encoded protein is CASSQVGGYQPQHF. V gene TRBV4-1 combines with J gene TRBJ1-5; perhaps TRBD1 as D (5 bases). The CDR3 is 14 residues long. V lost 1 base, J lost 5 bases, and 9 bases lay in between. Germline V lookup: CDR1 MGHRA, CDR2 YSYEKL.

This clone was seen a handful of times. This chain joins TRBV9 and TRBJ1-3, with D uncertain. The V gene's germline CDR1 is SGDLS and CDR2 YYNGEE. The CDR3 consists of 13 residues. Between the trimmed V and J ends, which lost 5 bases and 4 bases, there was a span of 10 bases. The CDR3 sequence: CASSTDSGNTIYF. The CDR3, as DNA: TGTGCCAGCAGTACTGACTCAGGAAACACCATATATTTT.

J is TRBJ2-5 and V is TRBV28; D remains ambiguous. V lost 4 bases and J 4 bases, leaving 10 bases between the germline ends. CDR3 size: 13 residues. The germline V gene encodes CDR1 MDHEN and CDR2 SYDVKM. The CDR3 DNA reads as TGTGCCAGCAGTTCTCCACCGGTAGAGACCCAGTACTTC. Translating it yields CASSSPPVETQYF.

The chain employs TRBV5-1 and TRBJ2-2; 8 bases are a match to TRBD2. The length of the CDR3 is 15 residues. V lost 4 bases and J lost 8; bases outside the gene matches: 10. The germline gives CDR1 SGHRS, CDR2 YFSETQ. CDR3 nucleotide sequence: TGCGCCAGCAGCCAAACTAGCGGCCCAGCGGGGGAGCTGTTTTTT. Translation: CASSQTSGPAGELFF.

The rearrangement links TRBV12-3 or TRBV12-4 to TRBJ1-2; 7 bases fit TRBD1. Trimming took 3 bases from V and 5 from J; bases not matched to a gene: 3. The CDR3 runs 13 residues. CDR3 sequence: CASSLDRRYGYTF. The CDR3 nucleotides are TGTGCCAGCAGTTTGGACAGGCGGTATGGCTACACCTTC.

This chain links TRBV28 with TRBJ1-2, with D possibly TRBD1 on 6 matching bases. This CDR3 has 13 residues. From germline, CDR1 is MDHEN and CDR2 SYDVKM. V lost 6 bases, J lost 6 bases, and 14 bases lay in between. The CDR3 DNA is TGTGCCAGCAGCGAAACAGGGACGGATGGCTACACCTTC. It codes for CASSETGTDGYTF.

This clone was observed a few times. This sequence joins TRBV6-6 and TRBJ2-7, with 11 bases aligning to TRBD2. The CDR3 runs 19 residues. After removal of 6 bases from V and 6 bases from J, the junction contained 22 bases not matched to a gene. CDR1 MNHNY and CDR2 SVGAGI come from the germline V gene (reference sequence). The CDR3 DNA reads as TGTGCCAGCAGCTCCGGCCCTGGAGGGGCTAGCGGGAGGTCTGCCGAGCAGTACTTC. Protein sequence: CASSSGPGGASGRSAEQYF.

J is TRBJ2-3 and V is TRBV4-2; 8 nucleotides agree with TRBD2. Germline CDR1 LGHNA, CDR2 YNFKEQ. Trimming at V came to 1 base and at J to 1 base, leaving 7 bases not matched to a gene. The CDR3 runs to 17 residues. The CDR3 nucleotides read TGTGCCAGCAGCCAAGGAGCGGGAGAGAAGGGCACAGATACGCAGTATTTT. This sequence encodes CASSQGAGEKGTDTQYF.

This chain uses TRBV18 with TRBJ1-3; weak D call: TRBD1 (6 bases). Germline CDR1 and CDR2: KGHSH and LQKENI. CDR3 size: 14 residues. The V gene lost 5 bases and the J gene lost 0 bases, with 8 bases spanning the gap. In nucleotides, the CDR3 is TGTGCCAGCTCAACAGGGAACTCTGGAAACACCATATATTTT. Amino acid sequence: CASSTGNSGNTIYF.

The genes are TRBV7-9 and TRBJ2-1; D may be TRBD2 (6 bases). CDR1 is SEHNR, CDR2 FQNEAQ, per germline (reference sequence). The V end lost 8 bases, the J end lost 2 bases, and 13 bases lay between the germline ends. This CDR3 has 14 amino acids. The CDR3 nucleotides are TGTGCCAGCCAAGAGCGGGCCACCTACAATGAGCAGTTCTTC. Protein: CASQERATYNEQFF.

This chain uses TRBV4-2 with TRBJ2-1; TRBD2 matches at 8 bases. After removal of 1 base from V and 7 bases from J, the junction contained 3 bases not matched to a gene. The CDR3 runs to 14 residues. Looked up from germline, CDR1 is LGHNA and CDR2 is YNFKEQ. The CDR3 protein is CASSQGLARNEQFF. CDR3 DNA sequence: TGTGCCAGCAGCCAAGGACTAGCGAGGAATGAGCAGTTCTTC.

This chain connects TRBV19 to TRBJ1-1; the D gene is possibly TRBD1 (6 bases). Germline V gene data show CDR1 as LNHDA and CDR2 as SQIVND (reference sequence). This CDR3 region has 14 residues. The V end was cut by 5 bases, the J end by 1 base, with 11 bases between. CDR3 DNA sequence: TGTGCCAGTAGTTTGGACAGCGAGAACACTGAAGCTTTCTTT. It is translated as CASSLDSENTEAFF.

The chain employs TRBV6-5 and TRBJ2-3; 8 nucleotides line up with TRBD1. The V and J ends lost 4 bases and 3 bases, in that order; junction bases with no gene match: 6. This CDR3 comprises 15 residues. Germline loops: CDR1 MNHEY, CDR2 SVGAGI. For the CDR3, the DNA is TGTGCCAGCAGTTCAGCAGGGGGCGGGACAGATACGCAGTATTTT. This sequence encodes CASSSAGGGTDTQYF.

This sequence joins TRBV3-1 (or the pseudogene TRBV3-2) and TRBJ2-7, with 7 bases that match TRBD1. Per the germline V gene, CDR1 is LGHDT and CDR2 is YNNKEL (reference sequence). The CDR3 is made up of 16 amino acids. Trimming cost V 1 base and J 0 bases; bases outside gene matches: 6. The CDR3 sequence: CASSQGGTANSYEQYF. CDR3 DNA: TGTGCCAGCAGCCAAGGAGGGACAGCAAACTCCTACGAGCAGTACTTC.

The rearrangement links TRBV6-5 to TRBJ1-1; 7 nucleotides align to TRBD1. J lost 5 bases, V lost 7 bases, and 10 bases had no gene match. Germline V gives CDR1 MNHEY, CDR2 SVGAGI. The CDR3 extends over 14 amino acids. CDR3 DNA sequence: TGTGCCAGCAAATCCACAGGGGTTTGGACTGAAGCTTTCTTT. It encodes CASKSTGVWTEAFF.

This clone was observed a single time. CDR3: CASTEGGPVMEQYF. The CDR3 nucleotides read TGTGCCAGCACAGAGGGAGGGCCGGTAATGGAGCAGTACTTC. This rearrangement joins TRBV5-6 to TRBJ2-7, with 7 positions matching TRBD2. V shed 6 bases, J shed 7 bases, and the junction held 13 bases outside the gene matches. CDR3 length: 14 amino acids. Germline CDR1 is SGHDT and CDR2 is YYEEEE.

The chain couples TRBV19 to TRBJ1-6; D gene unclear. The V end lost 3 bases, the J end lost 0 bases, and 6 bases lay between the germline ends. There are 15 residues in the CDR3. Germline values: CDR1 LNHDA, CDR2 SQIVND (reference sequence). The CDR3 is CASSILSSYNSPLHF. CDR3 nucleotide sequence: TGTGCCAGTAGTATCCTGAGCTCCTATAATTCACCCCTCCACTTT.

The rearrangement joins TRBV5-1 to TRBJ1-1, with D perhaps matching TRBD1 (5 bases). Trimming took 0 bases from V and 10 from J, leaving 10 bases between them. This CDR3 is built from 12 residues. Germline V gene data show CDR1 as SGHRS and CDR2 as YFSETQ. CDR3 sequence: CASSLGPGGAFF. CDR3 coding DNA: TGCGCCAGCAGCTTGGGCCCGGGGGGAGCTTTCTTT.

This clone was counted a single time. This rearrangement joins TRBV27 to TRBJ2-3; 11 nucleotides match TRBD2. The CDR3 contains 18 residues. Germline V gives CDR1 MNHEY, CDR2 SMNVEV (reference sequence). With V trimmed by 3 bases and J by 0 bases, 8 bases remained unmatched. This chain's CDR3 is CASSFVGLAGSSTDTQYF. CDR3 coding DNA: TGTGCCAGCAGTTTTGTAGGACTAGCGGGCTCTAGCACAGATACGCAGTATTTT.

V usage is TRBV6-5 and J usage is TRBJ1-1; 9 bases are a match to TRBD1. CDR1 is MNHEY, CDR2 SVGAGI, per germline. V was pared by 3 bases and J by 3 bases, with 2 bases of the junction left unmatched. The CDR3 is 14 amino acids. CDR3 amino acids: CASSYDRGDTEAFF. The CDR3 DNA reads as TGTGCCAGCAGTTATGACAGGGGGGACACTGAAGCTTTCTTT.